This note documents a single T cell receptor (beta chain) sequence. The target antigen is unknown. This CDR3 is 19 amino acids long. The V end lost 0 bases, the J end lost 0 bases, and 18 bases lay between the germline ends. Per the germline V gene, CDR1 is SGHAT and CDR2 is FQNNGV. This record belongs to a study of CD8 T cells in ankylosing spondylitis. Points from the study as a whole: There was a TCR beta motif, made of several highly homologous variants, that appeared characteristic of ankylosing spondylitis blood.

One entry per CDR3 protein results from TCRdb running MiXCR on the 5' RACE reads. The table includes about 500,000 distinct CDR3 sequences, over 9.5% detected once. The material sequenced was blood, either unsorted or a sorted T cell fraction (not recorded which). This TCR was recovered from a male donor with ankylosing spondylitis. This chain links TRBV11-2 with TRBJ2-4, with D unclear. The chain's CDR3 is CASSLDPAVLALAKNIQYF. Written as DNA, the CDR3 is TGTGCCAGCAGCTTAGATCCGGCCGTTCTGGCCCTAGCCAAAAACATTCAGTACTTC.